This T cell receptor (beta chain) was identified in a study of OX40 agonist ivuxolimab in advanced cancers. As for the study in general: Participants, approximately 83% male, averaged roughly 60 years of age, ranging from roughly 23 to 90.

Here immunoSEQ multiplex PCR was the method, and the copy in TCRdb shows in-frame clones only, minus some. The repertoire holds 40,000 to 60,000 clones, with approximately 85% as singletons. Researchers took blood at baseline, on cycle 4 day 1, and on cycle 7 day 1. The origin of this receptor is an adult with an advanced solid tumor such as melanoma, head and neck, liver or kidney cancer. Source: CD4+ or CD8+ T cells sorted from blood, taken in a trial of the OX40 agonist ivuxolimab.

The DNA of the CDR3 is TGTGCCAGCAGCTTACTAGGGGGCGGGAATGAGCAGTTCTTC. Its translation: CASSLLGGGNEQFF. The rearrangement joins TRBV7-3 to TRBJ2-1; 7 bases agree with TRBD1. CDR1 SGHTA and CDR2 FQGTGA come from the germline V gene. V shed 2 bases and J 7 bases; nucleotides not matched to a gene: 5. CDR3 length equals 14 residues. Variable domain in full (rest from reference TRBV7-3 and TRBJ2-1): GAGVSQTPSNKVTEKGKYVELRCDPISGHTALYWYRQSLGQGPEFLIYFQGTGAADDSGLPNDRFFAVRPEGSVSTLKIQRTERGDSAVYLCASSLLGGGNEQFFGPGTRLTVL.